These 21 T cell receptor beta chains originate from one sample sequenced in a study of blood T cell repertoires in COVID-19. Profiling relied on immunoSEQ multiplex PCR, and the TCRdb table lists in-frame clones only, not all of them. The data contain 68,000 or so clones, around three quarters of them singletons. The sample consisted of peripheral blood. The receptors stem from a human donor in a cohort sampled during active COVID-19.

The CDR3 DNA is TGCAGTGCTAGTAAATCCGGGACTCCATACGAGCAGTACTTC. Encoded protein: CSASKSGTPYEQYF. The gene calls are TRBV20-1 and TRBJ2-7; possibly TRBD2 for D (6 bases). This CDR3 contains 14 residues. V dropped 3 bases and J dropped 4 bases, with 16 bases sitting between them. Per the germline V gene, CDR1 is DFQATT and CDR2 is SNEGSKA (reference sequence).

The chain employs TRBV29-1 and TRBJ2-3, with 7 bases that match TRBD1. This CDR3 contains 14 residues. The germline V gene encodes CDR1 SQVTM and CDR2 ANQGSEA. The junction had 4 bases not matched to a gene; V was cut back by 0 bases and J by 4 bases. CDR3 sequence reads: CSVEDTGESDTQYF. The CDR3 DNA follows: TGCAGCGTTGAAGATACAGGGGAATCAGATACGCAGTATTTT.

The V gene is TRBV7-2, the J gene TRBJ1-6; 7 nucleotides line up with TRBD1. The V gene's germline CDR1 is SGHTA and CDR2 FQGNSA. CDR3 size: 15 residues. V lost 5 bases to trimming and J lost 10 bases; unmatched junction nucleotides: 11. CDR3 sequence (DNA): TGTGCCAGCAGCCCTCGCTTGGCGGACAGGTCACCCCTCCACTTT. This codes for CASSPRLADRSPLHF.

The chain uses TRBV19 and TRBJ2-1; D is possibly TRBD2 (6 bases). Per germline, CDR1 LNHDA and CDR2 SQIVND (reference sequence). Trimming left V 6 bases short and J 7 bases short, with 19 bases between. This CDR3 has 15 residues. CDR3 in DNA: TGTGCCAGTAGCCCTCGGGACTTCGGGGCTAATGAGCAGTTCTTC. Encoded protein: CASSPRDFGANEQFF.

In this sample, this clone turned up once. CDR3 region: CASSPAGQGNEQYF. The CDR3 coding sequence is TGTGCCAGCTCACCGGCGGGACAGGGGAACGAGCAGTACTTC. The V call is TRBV18, the J call TRBJ2-7; 10 bases are a match to TRBD1. Germline assignment: CDR1 KGHSH and CDR2 LQKENI. This CDR3 is 14 amino acids long. V trimming: 3 bases; J trimming: 5 bases; junction bases outside the gene matches: 4. Full variable domain (outside the CDR3, taken from reference TRBV18 and TRBJ2-7): NAGVMQNPRHLVRRRGQEARLRCSPMKGHSHVYWYRQLPEEGLKFMVYLQKENIIDESGMPKERFSAEFPKEGPSILRIQQVVRGDSAAYFCASSPAGQGNEQYFGPGTRLTVT.

In its sample, this clone was seen once. V is TRBV6-5 and J is TRBJ1-4, with 7 bases aligning to TRBD1. CDR1 and CDR2 (germline): MNHEY, SVGAGI. This CDR3 is built from 15 residues. The ends lost 5 bases at V and 0 bases at J; junction bases unmatched: 3. In DNA form, the CDR3 reads TGTGCCAGCAGTAGCCAGGGGGCAACTAATGAAAAACTGTTTTTT. This sequence encodes CASSSQGATNEKLFF.

The table lists this clone with a few counts. The rearrangement uses TRBV18 and TRBJ2-3, with TRBD1 matching 7 bases. This CDR3 has 14 amino acids. The ends lost 5 bases at V and 4 bases at J; junction bases unmatched: 6. Germline V gene sequence: CDR1 KGHSH, CDR2 LQKENI. The DNA for the CDR3 is TGTGCCAGCTCAAGACAGGGTAGCGCAGATACGCAGTATTTT. Protein product: CASSRQGSADTQYF.

This sequence joins TRBV5-1 and TRBJ2-7, with D perhaps matching TRBD2 (6 bases). The CDR3 is made up of 14 amino acids. Germline V gene lookup returns CDR1 SGHRS and CDR2 YFSETQ. Trimming removed 0 bases from V and 3 bases from J, with 10 bases in between. CDR3 in DNA: TGCGCCAGCAGCTTGGGGGAGGCTGGCTACGAGCAGTACTTC. This sequence encodes CASSLGEAGYEQYF. Full variable domain (missing parts from reference TRBV5-1 and TRBJ2-7): KAGVTQTPRYLIKTRGQQVTLSCSPISGHRSVSWYQQTPGQGLQFLFEYFSETQRNKGNFPGRFSGRQFSNSRSEMNVSTLELGDSALYLCASSLGEAGYEQYFGPGTRLTVT.

The chain combines TRBV7-2 with TRBJ1-1; D is unresolved. Germline loops: CDR1 SGHTA, CDR2 FQGNSA. CDR3 length: 14 residues. Between the trimmed V and J ends, which lost 1 base and 5 bases, there was a span of 11 bases. The CDR3 region is CASSLGGRKTEAFF. The CDR3, as DNA: TGTGCCAGCAGCTTAGGCGGTAGAAAGACTGAAGCTTTCTTT.

This sequence joins TRBV28 and TRBJ1-6; TRBD1 agrees at 11 bases. V trimming: 6 bases; J trimming: 9 bases; junction bases outside the gene matches: 16. This CDR3 spans 18 amino acids. Germline CDR1 and CDR2: MDHEN and SYDVKM. In nucleotides, the CDR3 is TGTGCCAGCAGGGACCTGGGACAGGGGGACCCCAGTGGTTCACCCCTCCACTTT. Translated: CASRDLGQGDPSGSPLHF.

The count of this clone is one. At one of its ends the junction is not consistent with the germline gene, which may arise from a read error. The chain has TRBV19 and TRBJ1-1; TRBD1 aligns across 9 bases. Germline loops: CDR1 LNHDA, CDR2 SQIVND (reference sequence). The CDR3 is 16 residues long. This CDR3 reads CASSRLTGTGNAEAFF. As DNA, the CDR3 is TGTGCCAGTAGCCGTCTCACCGGGACAGGGAACGCTGAAGCTTTCTTT.

Here the CDR3 DNA reads TGTGCCAGCAGTCTTCGGAGCGGGGGGGCGGGCGGGGAGCTGTTTTTT. Translation gives CASSLRSGGAGGELFF. V gene TRBV3-1 (or the pseudogene TRBV3-2) combines with J gene TRBJ2-2; 10 bases align to TRBD2. Germline CDR1 LGHDT, CDR2 YNNKEL (reference sequence). V gave up 6 bases and J gave up 7 bases; unmatched junction bases: 11. The CDR3 is 16 amino acids.

This clone was counted only a few times. The chain has TRBV15 and TRBJ2-7; the match to TRBD2 covers 8 bases. This CDR3 has 14 residues. The germline gives CDR1 LNHNV, CDR2 YYDKDF (reference sequence). Trimming removed 3 bases from V and 6 bases from J; junction bases left unmatched: 7. The CDR3 region is CATSSGGAQFEQYF. The CDR3, as DNA: TGTGCCACCAGCAGCGGGGGGGCACAGTTCGAGCAGTACTTC.

This chain joins TRBV10-3 and TRBJ2-3, with D tentatively TRBD2 (6 bases). The V gene lost 6 bases and the J gene lost 1 base, with 11 bases spanning the gap. The length of the CDR3 is 14 residues. Germline-derived CDR1 and CDR2 are ENHRY and SYGVKD. Written as DNA, the CDR3 is TGTGCCATCAGAGGGGACTTGGGCACAGATACGCAGTATTTT. Protein: CAIRGDLGTDTQYF.

This chain joins TRBV5-6 and TRBJ2-1, with 7 bases identical to TRBD1. Trimming at V came to 3 bases and at J to 9 bases, leaving 12 bases not matched to a gene. CDR1 and CDR2 from the germline V gene are SGHDT and YYEEEE. The CDR3 sequence is 15 residues long. This CDR3 is CASSSTGLGEGEQFF. CDR3 DNA sequence: TGTGCCAGCAGCTCGACAGGGCTCGGAGAGGGTGAGCAGTTCTTC.

J is TRBJ2-3 and V is TRBV11-2, with 8 nucleotides matching TRBD1. CDR1 SGHAT and CDR2 FQNNGV come from the germline V gene. V dropped 3 bases and J dropped 4; count of bases not matched to a gene: 6. This CDR3 is 15 amino acids long. The CDR3 reads CASSFRGRGADTQYF. The CDR3 nucleotides read TGTGCCAGCAGCTTCAGGGGGCGCGGCGCAGATACGCAGTATTTT. Based on the CDR3 plus reference TRBV11-2 and TRBJ2-3, the full variable domain is EAGVAQSPRYKIIEKRQSVAFWCNPISGHATLYWYQQILGQGPKLLIQFQNNGVVDDSQLPKDRFSAERLKGVDSTLKIQPAKLEDSAVYLCASSFRGRGADTQYFGPGTRLTVL.

The CDR3 here is CASSYPKDRLAKNIQYF. CDR3 in DNA: TGTGCCAGCAGTTACCCAAAGGACAGGTTAGCCAAAAACATTCAGTACTTC. This sequence joins TRBV6-2 or TRBV6-3 and TRBJ2-4; TRBD1 agrees at 7 bases. Trimming at V came to 2 bases and at J to 0 bases, leaving 7 bases not matched to a gene. Germline V CDR1 and CDR2: MNHEY, SVGEGT. This CDR3 is built from 17 residues.

The rearrangement joins TRBV7-2 to TRBJ2-2; 12 bases match TRBD2. Germline trimming cut 1 base from V and 7 bases from J; bases unmatched to any gene: 4. The CDR3 has 16 amino acids. The germline V gene encodes CDR1 SGHTA and CDR2 FQGNSA. CDR3 sequence reads: CASSLVALAGGGELFF. CDR3 in DNA: TGTGCCAGCAGCTTAGTGGCACTAGCGGGGGGCGGGGAGCTGTTTTTT.

The chain is built from TRBV18 and TRBJ1-5, with D unclear. The V and J ends lost 3 bases and 4 bases respectively, with 4 bases between them. Germline CDR1 reads KGHSH; CDR2 reads LQKENI. The CDR3 extends over 12 amino acids. The chain's CDR3 is CASSPRNQPQHF. DNA for the CDR3: TGTGCCAGCTCACCGAGGAATCAGCCCCAGCATTTT.

CDR3 sequence: CASSPPGVHSLGSEQYF. In nucleotides, the CDR3 is TGTGCCAGCAGCCCCCCCGGGGTGCACTCTTTGGGCTCCGAGCAGTACTTC. V usage is TRBV28 and J usage is TRBJ2-7; a weak D match, TRBD2 (5 bases). The germline CDR1 and CDR2 sequences are MDHEN and SYDVKM. Deletions cut 6 bases from V and 6 bases from J, with 27 bases between. This CDR3 has 17 amino acids.

The CDR3, as DNA: TGTGCCTGGACAAAGGGGGACGGAAACACCGGGGAGCTGTTTTTT. It specifies CAWTKGDGNTGELFF. The chain has TRBV30 and TRBJ2-2, with D possibly being TRBD1 (6 bases). V lost 4 bases and J lost 2, with 14 bases in between. Germline V gene sequence: CDR1 GTSNPN, CDR2 SVGIG (reference sequence). The CDR3 has 15 residues.